This T cell receptor beta chain was identified during a study of cytomegalovirus exposure and HLA in healthy donors. The overall study: Of all 400 or so donors who were genotyped, 75% to 85% belonged to the Caucasian-associated ancestry cluster.

Germline V CDR1 and CDR2: MNHNY, SVGAGI (reference sequence). Trimming left V 6 bases short and J 4 bases short, with 10 bases between. This CDR3 comprises 13 residues. Amplification used 60 Vbeta primers and 13 Jbeta primers. TCRdb keeps only in-frame clones here, not all; method: immunoSEQ multiplex PCR. The sample lists 240,000 or so clones; approximately 80% were seen once. The sequenced sample consisted of PBMCs. The chain recombines TRBV6-6 with TRBJ1-5; D unclear. This sequence was found in a woman aged 55-70 years in good health and CMV-seropositive. This CDR3 is CASSPTLNQPQHF. For the CDR3, the DNA is TGTGCCAGCAGCCCTACCCTTAATCAGCCCCAGCATTTT.